This TCR beta chain is from a study of T-cell reconstitution after alpha-beta-depleted transplantation in children. It was with unique molecular identifiers that the TCRbeta library was prepared. Each CDR3 protein gets one entry after TCRdb re-called the PCR reads with MiXCR. The sample carries about 130,000 distinct CDR3 sequences, about a tenth recorded once. Worth noting for this clonotype: Its antigen is still unknown.

The CDR3 covers 15 residues. Trimming stripped 0 bases from V and 5 bases from J, with 17 bases between. Germline V gene sequence: CDR1 SQVTM, CDR2 ANQGSEA. Study-level findings and limits: One year post-transplant, T-cell counts and diversity were largely derived from T cells produced anew. The origin of alpha-beta T cells about two months after transplant was reportedly several hundred expanded graft clones. Some patients' high day-60 TCRbeta diversity was attributed to recipient cells surviving conditioning.

The V and J genes are TRBV29-1 and TRBJ2-7; D possibly uses TRBD1 or TRBD2 (6 bases each). This material consisted of PBMCs, mostly from graft donor cells, taken 180 days after TCRalphabeta/CD19-depleted stem cell transplant. The receptor's source is a girl under two years old who had a stem cell transplant for combined immunodeficiency, so the T cells may come from the graft donor. The DNA of the CDR3 is TGCAGCGTTGAAGAATGGCAGGGGAGGACGGACGAGCAGTACTTC. This translates into CSVEEWQGRTDEQYF.